This T cell receptor beta chain comes out of a study of T-cell reconstitution after alpha-beta-depleted transplantation in children. Preparation of the TCRbeta library involved a method that used unique molecular identifiers. One entry per CDR3 protein, called by TCRdb with MiXCR from the PCR reads. The data contain 95,000 to 150,000 distinct CDR3 sequences, 23% of them seen just once; the ten biggest clones take up under 12%. A remark on this clonotype: Its antigen is not known.

This CDR3 is 15 amino acids long. Whole-study findings and limits: Some patients' high day-60 TCRbeta diversity was attributed to recipient cells surviving conditioning. Diversity and T-cell counts at one year after transplant derived mostly from new T cells. There were reportedly several hundred expanded graft clones from which alpha-beta T cells came about two months after transplant.

The material was PBMCs, mostly from graft donor cells, obtained 180 days after TCRalphabeta/CD19-depleted stem cell transplant. The sequence came from a male patient aged 2 to 9 who had a stem cell transplant for chronic granulomatous disease, so the T cells may come from the graft donor. The V call is TRBV21-1, the J call TRBJ2-5; the table's D call, TRBD1, has no DNA check behind it. TRBV21-1 corresponds to a pseudogene. The DNA for the CDR3 is TGTGCCAGCAGCAAACGGGTCGACCCTGGGGAGACCCAGTACTTC. It codes for CASSKRVDPGETQYF.